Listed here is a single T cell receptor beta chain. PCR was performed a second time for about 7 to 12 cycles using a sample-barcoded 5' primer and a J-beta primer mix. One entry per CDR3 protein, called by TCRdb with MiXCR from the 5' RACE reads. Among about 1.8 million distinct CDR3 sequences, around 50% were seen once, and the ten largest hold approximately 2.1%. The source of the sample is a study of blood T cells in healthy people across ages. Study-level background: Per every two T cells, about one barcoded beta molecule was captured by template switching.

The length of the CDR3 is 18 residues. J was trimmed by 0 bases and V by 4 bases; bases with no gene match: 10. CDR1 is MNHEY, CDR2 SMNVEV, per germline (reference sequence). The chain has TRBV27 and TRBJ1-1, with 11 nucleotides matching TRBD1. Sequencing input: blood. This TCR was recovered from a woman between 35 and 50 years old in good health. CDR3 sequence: CASSSGQGASSLNTEAFF. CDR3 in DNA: TGTGCCAGCAGTTCAGGACAGGGGGCGAGTTCGTTGAACACTGAAGCTTTCTTT.